This is a list of T cell receptor beta chains from one sample in a study of shared T cell receptors in the human thymus. Assay used: immunoSEQ multiplex PCR; TCRdb lists only in-frame clones, some missing. The sample holds about 540,000 clones, more than 75% seen once. The same data also contributed to another study, on human thymus T cells.

The source material was thymocytes. The receptors here all came from a boy younger than two with a congenital heart defect. Both conserved end residues are part of each CDR3. Each record gives: J gene, V gene, clone size, D gene, CDR3 DNA, CDR3 protein. D genes are given only for firm matches. The size of a clone is reported for some rows only, either as once, few or many, or as a class for expanded clones.

J gene: TRBJ2-3
V gene: TRBV4-3
clone size: -
D gene: TRBD2
CDR3 DNA: TGCGCCAGCAGCACTAGGACTAGCGGGACCACAGATACGCAGTATTTT
CDR3 protein: CASSTRTSGTTDTQYF

J gene: TRBJ1-1
V gene: TRBV27
clone size: -
D gene: TRBD1
CDR3 DNA: TGTGCCAGCAGTTTAGGAAAGGACAGGGCAAATTACTCGAACACTGAAGCTTTCTTT
CDR3 protein: CASSLGKDRANYSNTEAFF

J gene: TRBJ2-7
V gene: TRBV7-6
clone size: -
D gene: -
CDR3 DNA: TGTGCCAGCAGCTTAGTCCGGGGATACTCCTACGAGCAGTACTTC
CDR3 protein: CASSLVRGYSYEQYF

J gene: TRBJ2-5
V gene: TRBV27
clone size: -
D gene: -
CDR3 DNA: TGTGCCAGCAGTTCCCCCCAGGATTCCCCAAGTCGAGAGACCCAGTACTTC
CDR3 protein: CASSSPQDSPSRETQYF

J gene: TRBJ2-7
V gene: TRBV28
clone size: -
D gene: TRBD1
CDR3 DNA: TGTGCCAGCAGCCCGGGGGACAGGGGCTACGAGCAGTACTTC
CDR3 protein: CASSPGDRGYEQYF

J gene: TRBJ2-5
V gene: TRBV28
clone size: -
D gene: -
CDR3 DNA: TGTGCCAGCAGTAACAACAGGGCAGAGACCCAGTACTTC
CDR3 protein: CASSNNRAETQYF

J gene: TRBJ2-7
V gene: TRBV14
clone size: -
D gene: -
CDR3 DNA: TGTGCCAGCAGCCAAGGGTGGCAGGGGCAGTACGAGCAGTACTTC
CDR3 protein: CASSQGWQGQYEQYF

J gene: TRBJ2-5
V gene: TRBV27
clone size: -
D gene: -
CDR3 DNA: TGTGCCAGCAGTTCCTACAGGAATAGCCAAGAGACCCAGTACTTC
CDR3 protein: CASSSYRNSQETQYF

J gene: TRBJ2-3
V gene: TRBV27
clone size: -
D gene: TRBD2
CDR3 DNA: TGTGCCAGCAGTTTACGTCGATCCCCGGGAGGACTCGGCACAGATACGCAGTATTTT
CDR3 protein: CASSLRRSPGGLGTDTQYF

J gene: TRBJ2-3
V gene: TRBV13
clone size: -
D gene: -
CDR3 DNA: TGTGCCAGCAGTTCCCCTCGGCGGCTGGGCACAGATACGCAGTATTTT
CDR3 protein: CASSSPRRLGTDTQYF

J gene: TRBJ2-7
V gene: TRBV4-2
clone size: few
D gene: TRBD2
CDR3 DNA: TGTGCCAGCAGCCAACCTTCTAGCGGGACCTACGAGCAGTACTTC
CDR3 protein: CASSQPSSGTYEQYF

J gene: TRBJ1-3
V gene: TRBV28
clone size: -
D gene: -
CDR3 DNA: TGTGCCAGCAGCCCTGTCGCGGCCGCCATCTCTGGAAACACCATATATTTT
CDR3 protein: CASSPVAAAISGNTIYF

J gene: TRBJ2-7
V gene: TRBV5-6
clone size: -
D gene: TRBD2
CDR3 DNA: TGTGCCAGCAGTCGCGCCGGGGGGTTCTACCCCTACGAGCAGTACTTC
CDR3 protein: CASSRAGGFYPYEQYF

J gene: TRBJ2-7
V gene: TRBV5-1
clone size: -
D gene: -
CDR3 DNA: TGCGCCAGCAGCTTGGACAGGGACTCCTACGAGCAGTACTTC
CDR3 protein: CASSLDRDSYEQYF

J gene: TRBJ1-2
V gene: TRBV28
clone size: -
D gene: TRBD1
CDR3 DNA: TGTGCCAGCAGCAGGACAGGGCTCCATGGCTACACCTTC
CDR3 protein: CASSRTGLHGYTF

J gene: TRBJ1-5
V gene: TRBV28
clone size: few
D gene: -
CDR3 DNA: TGTGCCAGCAGCCTAAGACGGCCAGGGGATCAGCCCCAGCATTTT
CDR3 protein: CASSLRRPGDQPQHF

J gene: TRBJ2-1
V gene: TRBV28
clone size: once
D gene: -
CDR3 DNA: TGTGCCAGCAGTTTATGGGACAACTACAATGAGCAGTTCTTC
CDR3 protein: CASSLWDNYNEQFF

J gene: TRBJ2-7
V gene: TRBV27
clone size: -
D gene: TRBD2
CDR3 DNA: TGTGCCAGCAGTTTATGGGGCGGGAGGCCTTCCTACGAGCAGTACTTC
CDR3 protein: CASSLWGGRPSYEQYF

J gene: TRBJ1-2
V gene: TRBV28
clone size: few
D gene: TRBD1
CDR3 DNA: TGTGCCAGCACTGAGGACAGGGGGGGGAACTATGGCTACACCTTC
CDR3 protein: CASTEDRGGNYGYTF

J gene: TRBJ1-1
V gene: TRBV11-3
clone size: -
D gene: TRBD1
CDR3 DNA: TGTGCCAGCAGCGGGACAGGGAGAGCTGAAGCTTTCTTT
CDR3 protein: CASSGTGRAEAFF

J gene: TRBJ2-5
V gene: TRBV11-3
clone size: -
D gene: -
CDR3 DNA: TGTGCCAGCAGCTTGGGGCCAAGAGAGACCCAGTACTTC
CDR3 protein: CASSLGPRETQYF

J gene: TRBJ2-1
V gene: TRBV20-1
clone size: -
D gene: -
CDR3 DNA: TGCAGTGCCCCGACTGTGAATGAGCAGTTCTTC
CDR3 protein: CSAPTVNEQFF

J gene: TRBJ1-5
V gene: TRBV7-2
clone size: -
D gene: -
CDR3 DNA: TGTGCCAGCAGCTTGGGGAGGACGCGGTCTTGGCCCCAGCATTTT
CDR3 protein: CASSLGRTRSWPQHF

J gene: TRBJ2-1
V gene: TRBV7-6
clone size: -
D gene: TRBD2
CDR3 DNA: TGTGCCAGCAGTCCACGTAGCGGGATATCCTACAATGAGCAGTTCTTC
CDR3 protein: CASSPRSGISYNEQFF

J gene: TRBJ2-7
V gene: TRBV5-4
clone size: few
D gene: -
CDR3 DNA: TGTGCCAGCAGCCACCCCAGGGTCCACGAGCAGTACTTC
CDR3 protein: CASSHPRVHEQYF

J gene: TRBJ2-5
V gene: TRBV5-6
clone size: once
D gene: TRBD1
CDR3 DNA: TGTGCCAGCAGCTTGTGGGGACAGGGGAGTGCCGAGACCCAGTACTTC
CDR3 protein: CASSLWGQGSAETQYF

J gene: TRBJ1-2
V gene: TRBV19
clone size: -
D gene: -
CDR3 DNA: TGTGCCAGTAGTATGCGGAGGGGAATTTTACGCGACTATGGCTACACCTTC
CDR3 protein: CASSMRRGILRDYGYTF

J gene: TRBJ2-5
V gene: TRBV19
clone size: -
D gene: -
CDR3 DNA: TGTGCCAGTACCTTGGGGGGGCAGGAGGGGGAGACCCAGTACTTC
CDR3 protein: CASTLGGQEGETQYF

J gene: TRBJ2-3
V gene: TRBV5-4
clone size: -
D gene: -
CDR3 DNA: TGTGCCAGCAGCCTAGCACGGGGTCCCACAGATACGCAGTATTTT
CDR3 protein: CASSLARGPTDTQYF

J gene: TRBJ2-3
V gene: TRBV4-3
clone size: -
D gene: -
CDR3 DNA: TGCGCCAGCAGCCAAGGGCTCGACCCTAGAAGCCCAGATACGCAGTATTTT
CDR3 protein: CASSQGLDPRSPDTQYF

J gene: TRBJ2-5
V gene: TRBV29-1
clone size: -
D gene: -
CDR3 DNA: TGCAGCGTTGACAAGCGCGAGACCCAGTACTTC
CDR3 protein: CSVDKRETQYF

J gene: TRBJ2-1
V gene: TRBV5-1
clone size: few
D gene: TRBD1
CDR3 DNA: TGCGCCAGCAGCTCTAAGTACACAGGGGTGAATGAGCAGTTCTTC
CDR3 protein: CASSSKYTGVNEQFF

J gene: TRBJ1-2
V gene: TRBV28
clone size: -
D gene: TRBD1
CDR3 DNA: TGTGCCAGCAGTTTAAATAGGACAGGGTATTATGGCTACACCTTC
CDR3 protein: CASSLNRTGYYGYTF

J gene: TRBJ1-5
V gene: TRBV18
clone size: -
D gene: -
CDR3 DNA: TGTGCCAGCTCACCATCTATGCGGGGGGCGAGTCAGCCCCAGCATTTT
CDR3 protein: CASSPSMRGASQPQHF

J gene: TRBJ2-7
V gene: TRBV28
clone size: -
D gene: -
CDR3 DNA: TGTGCCAGCAGTCTCCAACTAAAATCCCCGACAGTAGGGGGTGGGCACGAGCAGTACTTC
CDR3 protein: CASSLQLKSPTVGGGHEQYF

J gene: TRBJ1-5
V gene: TRBV4-2
clone size: -
D gene: -
CDR3 DNA: TGTGCCAGCAGCCCCCATCGCAGGGACAATCAGCCCCAGCATTTT
CDR3 protein: CASSPHRRDNQPQHF

J gene: TRBJ2-1
V gene: TRBV6-5
clone size: -
D gene: -
CDR3 DNA: TGTGCCAGCAGCCCAACTAGTTTTGTTAGAAATGAGCAGTTCTTC
CDR3 protein: CASSPTSFVRNEQFF

J gene: TRBJ1-2
V gene: TRBV28
clone size: -
D gene: TRBD1
CDR3 DNA: TGTGCCAGCAGTTTGAGGGACAGGGGGCATGGCTACACCTTC
CDR3 protein: CASSLRDRGHGYTF

J gene: TRBJ2-6
V gene: TRBV4-3
clone size: -
D gene: TRBD1
CDR3 DNA: TGCGCCAGCAGCCCACAGGGGGCGGGGGGGGCCAACGTCCTGACTTTC
CDR3 protein: CASSPQGAGGANVLTF

J gene: TRBJ2-3
V gene: TRBV11-3
clone size: -
D gene: TRBD2
CDR3 DNA: TGTGCCAGCAGCTCGCGGGGGGTGACAGATACGCAGTATTTT
CDR3 protein: CASSSRGVTDTQYF

J gene: TRBJ2-5
V gene: TRBV7-2
clone size: -
D gene: TRBD2
CDR3 DNA: TGTGCCAGCAGCTTAGACGGCCTAGCGGGAGAGACCCAGTACTTC
CDR3 protein: CASSLDGLAGETQYF

J gene: TRBJ2-3
V gene: TRBV4-3
clone size: -
D gene: -
CDR3 DNA: TGCGCCAGCAGCCACGGGGAGGACGGACTCCTCGATACGCAGTATTTT
CDR3 protein: CASSHGEDGLLDTQYF

J gene: TRBJ2-5
V gene: TRBV7-2
clone size: -
D gene: TRBD2
CDR3 DNA: TGTGCCAGCAGCTTAATGGGGACTAGTCAAGGGGCCCAGTACTTC
CDR3 protein: CASSLMGTSQGAQYF

J gene: TRBJ2-2
V gene: TRBV7-9
clone size: -
D gene: TRBD2
CDR3 DNA: TGTGCCAGCAGCTTATGGGGGGCGGTAGCGGGAGGAACCGGGGAGCTGTTTTTT
CDR3 protein: CASSLWGAVAGGTGELFF

J gene: TRBJ1-1
V gene: TRBV6-1
clone size: -
D gene: -
CDR3 DNA: TGTGCCAGCAGCCGGTATAACACTGAAGCTTTCTTT
CDR3 protein: CASSRYNTEAFF

J gene: TRBJ2-5
V gene: TRBV29-1
clone size: -
D gene: -
CDR3 DNA: TGCAGCGTTGCGGGAGAGCAGGAAGAGACCCAGTACTTC
CDR3 protein: CSVAGEQEETQYF

J gene: TRBJ2-1
V gene: TRBV25-1
clone size: -
D gene: TRBD2
CDR3 DNA: TGTGCCAGCAGTGAATATGGGGGGACTAGCGTTGAGCAGTTCTTC
CDR3 protein: CASSEYGGTSVEQFF

J gene: TRBJ2-5
V gene: TRBV5-8
clone size: -
D gene: TRBD2
CDR3 DNA: TGTGCCAGCAGCCTAGCGGGAGTCTGGAAGACCCAGTACTTC
CDR3 protein: CASSLAGVWKTQYF

J gene: TRBJ2-4
V gene: TRBV4-3
clone size: -
D gene: -
CDR3 DNA: TGCGCCAGCAGCCAAGGGACAGCCAAAGCCAAAAACATTCAGTACTTC
CDR3 protein: CASSQGTAKAKNIQYF

J gene: TRBJ1-1
V gene: TRBV14
clone size: -
D gene: -
CDR3 DNA: TGTGCCAGCAGCCCTCGCGGGGAGGGGAACACTGAAGCTTTCTTT
CDR3 protein: CASSPRGEGNTEAFF